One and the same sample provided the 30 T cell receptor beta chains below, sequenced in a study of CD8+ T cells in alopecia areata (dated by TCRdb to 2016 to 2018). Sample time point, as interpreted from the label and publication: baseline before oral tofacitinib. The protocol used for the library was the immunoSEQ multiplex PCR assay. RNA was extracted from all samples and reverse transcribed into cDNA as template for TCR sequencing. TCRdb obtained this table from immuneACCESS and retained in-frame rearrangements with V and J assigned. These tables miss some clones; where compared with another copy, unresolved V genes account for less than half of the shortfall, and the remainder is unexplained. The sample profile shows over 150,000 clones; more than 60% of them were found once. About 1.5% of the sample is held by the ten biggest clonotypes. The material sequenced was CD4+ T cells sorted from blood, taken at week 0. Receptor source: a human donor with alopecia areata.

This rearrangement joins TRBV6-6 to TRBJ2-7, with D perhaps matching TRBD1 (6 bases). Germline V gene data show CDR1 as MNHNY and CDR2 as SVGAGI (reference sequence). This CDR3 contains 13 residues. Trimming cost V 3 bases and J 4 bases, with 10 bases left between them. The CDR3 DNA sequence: TGTGCCAGCAGTTATCGCCAGGGGTACGAGCAGTACTTC. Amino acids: CASSYRQGYEQYF.

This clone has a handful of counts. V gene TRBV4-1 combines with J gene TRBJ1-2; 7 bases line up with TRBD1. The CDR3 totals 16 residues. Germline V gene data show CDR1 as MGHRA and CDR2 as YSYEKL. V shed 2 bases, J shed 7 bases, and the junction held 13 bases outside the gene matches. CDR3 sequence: CASSQPSRPGGAGYTF. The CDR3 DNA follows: TGCGCCAGCAGCCAACCAAGCCGACCAGGGGGGGCTGGCTACACCTTC.

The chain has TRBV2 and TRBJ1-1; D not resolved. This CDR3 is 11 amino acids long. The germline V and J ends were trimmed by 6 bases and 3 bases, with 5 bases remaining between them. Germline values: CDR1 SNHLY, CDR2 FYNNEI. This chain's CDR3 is CASRADTEAFF. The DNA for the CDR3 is TGTGCCAGCAGGGCAGACACTGAAGCTTTCTTT.

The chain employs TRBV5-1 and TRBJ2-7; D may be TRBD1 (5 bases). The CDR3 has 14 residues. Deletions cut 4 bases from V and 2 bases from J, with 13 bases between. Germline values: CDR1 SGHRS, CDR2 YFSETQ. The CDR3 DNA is TGCGCCAGCAGCCCCGACAGAATTCCCTACGAGCAGTACTTC. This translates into CASSPDRIPYEQYF.

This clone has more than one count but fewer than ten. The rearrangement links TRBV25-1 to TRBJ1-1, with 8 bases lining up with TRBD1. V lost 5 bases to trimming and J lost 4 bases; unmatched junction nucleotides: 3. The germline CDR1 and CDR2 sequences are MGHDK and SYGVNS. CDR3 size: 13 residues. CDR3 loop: CASSHTGGTEAFF. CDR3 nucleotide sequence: TGTGCCAGCAGTCATACAGGGGGCACTGAAGCTTTCTTT.

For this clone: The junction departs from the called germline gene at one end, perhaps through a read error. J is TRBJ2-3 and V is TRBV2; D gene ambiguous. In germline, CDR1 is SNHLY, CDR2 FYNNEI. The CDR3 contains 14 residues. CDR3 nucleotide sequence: TGTGCCAGCAGGGAAGGGCCTCTCGCAGATACGCAGTATTTT. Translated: CASREGPLADTQYF. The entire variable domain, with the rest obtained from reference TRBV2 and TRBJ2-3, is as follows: EPEVTQTPSHQVTQMGQEVILRCVPISNHLYFYWYRQILGQKVEFLVSFYNNEISEKSEIFDDQFSVERPDGSNFTLKIRSTKLEDSAMYFCASREGPLADTQYFGPGTRLTVL.

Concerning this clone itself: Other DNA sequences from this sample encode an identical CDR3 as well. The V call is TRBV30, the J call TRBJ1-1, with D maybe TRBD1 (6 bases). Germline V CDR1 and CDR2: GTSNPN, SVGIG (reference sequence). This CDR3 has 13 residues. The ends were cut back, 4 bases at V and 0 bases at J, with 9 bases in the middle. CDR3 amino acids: CAWTGQMNTEAFF. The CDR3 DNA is TGTGCCTGGACAGGACAGATGAACACTGAAGCTTTCTTT.

CDR3: CACSRQGILYEQYF. For the CDR3, the DNA is TGTGCCTGCTCCCGACAGGGAATTCTGTACGAGCAGTACTTC. The gene calls are TRBV30 and TRBJ2-7; 7 nucleotides align to TRBD1. Trimming removed 6 bases from V and 4 bases from J; junction bases left unmatched: 12. The germline gives CDR1 GTSNPN, CDR2 SVGIG (reference sequence). The CDR3 contains 14 residues.

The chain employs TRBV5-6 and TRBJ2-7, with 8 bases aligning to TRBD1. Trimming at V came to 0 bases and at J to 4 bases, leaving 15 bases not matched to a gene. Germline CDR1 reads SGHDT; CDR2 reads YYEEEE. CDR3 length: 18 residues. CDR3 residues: CASSLEVGQGPAQYEQYF. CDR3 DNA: TGTGCCAGCAGCTTGGAGGTTGGACAGGGTCCCGCTCAGTACGAGCAGTACTTC.

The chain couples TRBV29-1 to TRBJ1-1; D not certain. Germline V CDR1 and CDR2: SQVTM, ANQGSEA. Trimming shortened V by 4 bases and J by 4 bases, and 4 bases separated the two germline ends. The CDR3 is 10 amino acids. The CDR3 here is CSVGTTEAFF. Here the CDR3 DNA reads TGCAGCGTTGGGACCACTGAAGCTTTCTTT.

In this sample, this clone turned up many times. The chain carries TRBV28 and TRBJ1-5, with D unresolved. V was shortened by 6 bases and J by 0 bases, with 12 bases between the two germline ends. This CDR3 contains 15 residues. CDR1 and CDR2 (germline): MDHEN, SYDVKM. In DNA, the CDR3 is TGTGCCAGCAGATCCGACGGGAATAGCAATCAGCCCCAGCATTTT. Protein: CASRSDGNSNQPQHF.

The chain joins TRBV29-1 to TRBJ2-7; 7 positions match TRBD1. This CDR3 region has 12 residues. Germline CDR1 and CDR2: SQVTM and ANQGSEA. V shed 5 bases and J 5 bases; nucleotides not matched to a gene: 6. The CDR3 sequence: CSVRQGRNEQYF. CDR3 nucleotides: TGCAGCGTTCGACAGGGAAGAAACGAGCAGTACTTC.

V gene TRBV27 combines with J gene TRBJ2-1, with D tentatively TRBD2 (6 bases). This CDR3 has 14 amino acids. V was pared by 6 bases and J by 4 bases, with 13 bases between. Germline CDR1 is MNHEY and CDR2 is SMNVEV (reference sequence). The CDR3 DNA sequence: TGTGCCAGCAGACTGAGGAGGGGATACAATGAGCAGTTCTTC. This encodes CASRLRRGYNEQFF.

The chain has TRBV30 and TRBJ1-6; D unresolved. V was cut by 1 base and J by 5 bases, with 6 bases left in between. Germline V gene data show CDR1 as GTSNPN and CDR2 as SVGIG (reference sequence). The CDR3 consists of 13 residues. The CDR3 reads CAWSEADNSPLHF. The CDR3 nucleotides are TGTGCCTGGAGTGAGGCAGATAATTCACCCCTCCACTTT.

CDR3 DNA: TGTGCCAGCAGCGCGACTCTAGGAGGAGGAAATCAGCCCCAGCATTTT. This translates into CASSATLGGGNQPQHF. This rearrangement joins TRBV7-2 to TRBJ1-5; D remains unclear. CDR1 SGHTA and CDR2 FQGNSA come from the germline V gene. V was trimmed by 5 bases and J by 4 bases, leaving 18 bases between them. The length of the CDR3 is 16 residues. Full variable domain (rest looked up from reference TRBV7-2 and TRBJ1-5): GAGVSQSPSNKVTEKGKDVELRCDPISGHTALYWYRQSLGQGLEFLIYFQGNSAPDKSGLPSDRFSAERTGGSVSTLTIQRTQQEDSAVYLCASSATLGGGNQPQHFGDGTRLSIL.

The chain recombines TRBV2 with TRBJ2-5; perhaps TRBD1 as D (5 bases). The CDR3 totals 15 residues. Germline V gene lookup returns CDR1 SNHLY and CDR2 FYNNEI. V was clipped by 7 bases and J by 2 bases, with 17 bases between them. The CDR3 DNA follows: TGTGCCAGCAAGAACAGGATCGGTGCGCAAGAGACCCAGTACTTC. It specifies CASKNRIGAQETQYF.

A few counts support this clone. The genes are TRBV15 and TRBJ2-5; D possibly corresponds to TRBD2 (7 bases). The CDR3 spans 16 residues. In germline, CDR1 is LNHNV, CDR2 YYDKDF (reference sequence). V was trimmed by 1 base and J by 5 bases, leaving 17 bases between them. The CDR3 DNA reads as TGTGCCACCAGCAGAGGGGAGGGGGGAATCGCGGAGACCCAGTACTTC. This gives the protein CATSRGEGGIAETQYF. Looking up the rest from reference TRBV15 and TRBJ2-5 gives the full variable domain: DAMVIQNPRYQVTQFGKPVTLSCSQTLNHNVMYWYQQKSSQAPKLLFHYYDKDFNNEADTPDNFQSRRPNTSFCFLDIRSPGLGDTAMYLCATSRGEGGIAETQYFGPGTRLLVL.

CDR3 sequence: CATTERGVYNEQFF. The CDR3 DNA follows: TGTGCCACCACCGAGCGGGGGGTTTACAATGAGCAGTTCTTC. This sequence joins TRBV15 and TRBJ2-1; 9 nucleotides line up with TRBD2. Germline values: CDR1 LNHNV, CDR2 YYDKDF (reference sequence). The junction had 5 bases not matched to a gene; V was cut back by 7 bases and J by 4 bases. The CDR3 consists of 14 residues.

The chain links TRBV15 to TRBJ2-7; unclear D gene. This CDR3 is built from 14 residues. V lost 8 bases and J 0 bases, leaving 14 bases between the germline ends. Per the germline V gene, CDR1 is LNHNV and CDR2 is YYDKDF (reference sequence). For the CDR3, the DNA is TGTGCCACCGGAAGGACGGCGGACTCCTACGAGCAGTACTTC. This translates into CATGRTADSYEQYF.

CDR3 DNA: TGCAGCGTTGAGGCAGGCGGTAAGGCCCAGTACTTC. Protein product: CSVEAGGKAQYF. V is TRBV29-1 and J is TRBJ2-5; D not resolved. The germline CDR1 and CDR2 sequences are SQVTM and ANQGSEA. Trimming removed 3 bases from V and 9 bases from J, with 14 bases in between. The length of the CDR3 is 12 residues.

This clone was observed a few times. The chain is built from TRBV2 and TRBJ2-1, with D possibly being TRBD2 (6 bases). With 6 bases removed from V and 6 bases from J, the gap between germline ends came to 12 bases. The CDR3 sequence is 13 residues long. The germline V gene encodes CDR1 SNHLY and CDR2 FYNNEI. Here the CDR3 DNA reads TGTGCCAGCAGGAGGGACTTCGCCAATGAGCAGTTCTTC. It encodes CASRRDFANEQFF.

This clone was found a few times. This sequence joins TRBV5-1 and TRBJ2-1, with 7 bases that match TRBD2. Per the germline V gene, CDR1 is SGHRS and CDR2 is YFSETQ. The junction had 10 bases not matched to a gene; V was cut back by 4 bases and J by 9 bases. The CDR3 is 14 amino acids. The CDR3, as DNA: TGCGCCAGCAGCGTGCCGACTAGCTTGGGTGAGCAGTTCTTC. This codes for CASSVPTSLGEQFF. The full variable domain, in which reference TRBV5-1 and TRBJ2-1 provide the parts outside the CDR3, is KAGVTQTPRYLIKTRGQQVTLSCSPISGHRSVSWYQQTPGQGLQFLFEYFSETQRNKGNFPGRFSGRQFSNSRSEMNVSTLELGDSALYLCASSVPTSLGEQFFGPGTRLTVL.

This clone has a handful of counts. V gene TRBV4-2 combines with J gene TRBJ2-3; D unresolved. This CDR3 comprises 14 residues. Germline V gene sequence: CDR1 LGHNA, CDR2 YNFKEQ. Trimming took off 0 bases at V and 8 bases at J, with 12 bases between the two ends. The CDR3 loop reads CASSQERSGGTQYF. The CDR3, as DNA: TGTGCCAGCAGCCAAGAAAGAAGTGGCGGTACGCAGTATTTT.

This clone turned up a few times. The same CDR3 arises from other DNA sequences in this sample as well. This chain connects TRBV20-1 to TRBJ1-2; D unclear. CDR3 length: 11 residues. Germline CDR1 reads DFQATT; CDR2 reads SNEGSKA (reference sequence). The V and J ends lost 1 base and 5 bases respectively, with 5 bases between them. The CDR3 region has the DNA TGCAGTGCTAGAGGCGGGTATGGCTACACCTTC. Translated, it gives CSARGGYGYTF.

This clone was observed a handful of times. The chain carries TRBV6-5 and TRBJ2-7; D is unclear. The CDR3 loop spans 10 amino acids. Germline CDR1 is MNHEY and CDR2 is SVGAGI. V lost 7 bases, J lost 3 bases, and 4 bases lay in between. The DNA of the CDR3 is TGTGCCAGCACCGACTACGAGCAGTACTTC. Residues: CASTDYEQYF.

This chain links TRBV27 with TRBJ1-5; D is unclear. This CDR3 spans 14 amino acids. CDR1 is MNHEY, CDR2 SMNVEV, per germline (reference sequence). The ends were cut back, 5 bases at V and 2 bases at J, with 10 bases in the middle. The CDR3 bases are TGTGCCAGCAGTCCTGTGGATGGCAATCAGCCCCAGCATTTT. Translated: CASSPVDGNQPQHF.

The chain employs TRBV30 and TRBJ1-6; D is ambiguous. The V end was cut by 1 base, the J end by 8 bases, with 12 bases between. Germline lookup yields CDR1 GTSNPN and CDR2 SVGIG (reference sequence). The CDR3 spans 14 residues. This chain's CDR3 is CAWSGRIMDSPLHF. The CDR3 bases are TGTGCCTGGAGTGGGAGAATAATGGATTCACCCCTCCACTTT.

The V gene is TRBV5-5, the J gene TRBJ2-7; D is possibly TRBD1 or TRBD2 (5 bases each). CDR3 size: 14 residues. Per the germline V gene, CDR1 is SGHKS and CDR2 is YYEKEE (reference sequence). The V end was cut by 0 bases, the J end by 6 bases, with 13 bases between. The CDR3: CASSLGSGASEQYF. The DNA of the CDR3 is TGTGCCAGCAGCTTGGGCTCCGGGGCCTCCGAGCAGTACTTC.

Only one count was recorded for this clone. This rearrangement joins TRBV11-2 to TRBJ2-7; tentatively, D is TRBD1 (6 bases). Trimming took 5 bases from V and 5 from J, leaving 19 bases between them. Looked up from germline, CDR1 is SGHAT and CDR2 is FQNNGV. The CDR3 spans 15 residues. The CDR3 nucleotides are TGTGCCAGCAGCCAAACTACAGGGTTTGAGAACGAGCAGTACTTC. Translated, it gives CASSQTTGFENEQYF.

The CDR3 sequence: CAFETGQGRNEKLFF. DNA of the CDR3: TGTGCCTTCGAGACAGGACAGGGGAGGAATGAAAAACTGTTTTTT. V and J are TRBV30 and TRBJ1-4, with 9 bases aligning to TRBD1. Germline-derived CDR1 and CDR2 are GTSNPN and SVGIG (reference sequence). The CDR3 extends over 15 amino acids. With 7 bases clipped from V and 5 bases from J, the junction kept 11 bases outside the gene matches.